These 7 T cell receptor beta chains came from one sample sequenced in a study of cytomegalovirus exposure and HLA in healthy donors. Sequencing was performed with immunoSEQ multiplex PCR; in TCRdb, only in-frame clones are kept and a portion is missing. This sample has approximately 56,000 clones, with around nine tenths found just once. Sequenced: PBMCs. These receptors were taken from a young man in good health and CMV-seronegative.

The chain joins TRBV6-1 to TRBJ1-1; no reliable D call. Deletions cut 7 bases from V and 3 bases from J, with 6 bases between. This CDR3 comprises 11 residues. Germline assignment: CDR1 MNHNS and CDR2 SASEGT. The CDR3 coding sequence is TGTGCCAGCACACGGGACACTGAAGCTTTCTTT. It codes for CASTRDTEAFF.

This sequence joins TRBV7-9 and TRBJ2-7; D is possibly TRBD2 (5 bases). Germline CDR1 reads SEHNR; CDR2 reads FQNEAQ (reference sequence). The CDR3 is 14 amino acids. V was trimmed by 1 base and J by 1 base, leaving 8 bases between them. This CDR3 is CASSLGTRSYEQYF. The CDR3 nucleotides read TGTGCCAGCAGCTTAGGGACTCGATCCTACGAGCAGTACTTC.

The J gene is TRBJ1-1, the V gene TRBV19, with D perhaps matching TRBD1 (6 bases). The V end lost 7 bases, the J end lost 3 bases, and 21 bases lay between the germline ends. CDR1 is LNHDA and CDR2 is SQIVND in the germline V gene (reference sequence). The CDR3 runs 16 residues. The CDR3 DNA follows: TGTGCCAGTAAACTGGGGGCGACAGTTTATGACACTGAAGCTTTCTTT. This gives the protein CASKLGATVYDTEAFF.

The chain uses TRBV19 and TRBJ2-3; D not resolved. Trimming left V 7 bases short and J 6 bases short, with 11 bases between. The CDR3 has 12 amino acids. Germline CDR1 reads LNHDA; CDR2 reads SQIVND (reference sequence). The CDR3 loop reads CASTTRHDTQYF. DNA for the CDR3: TGTGCCAGTACCACCAGGCACGATACGCAGTATTTT.

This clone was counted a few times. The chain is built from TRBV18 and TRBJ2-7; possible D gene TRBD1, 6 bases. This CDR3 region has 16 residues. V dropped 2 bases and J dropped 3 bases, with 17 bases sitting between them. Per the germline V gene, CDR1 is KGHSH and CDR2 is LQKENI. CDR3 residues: CASSPGGDAGYYEQYF. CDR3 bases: TGTGCCAGCTCACCAGGGGGCGATGCAGGGTACTACGAGCAGTACTTC.

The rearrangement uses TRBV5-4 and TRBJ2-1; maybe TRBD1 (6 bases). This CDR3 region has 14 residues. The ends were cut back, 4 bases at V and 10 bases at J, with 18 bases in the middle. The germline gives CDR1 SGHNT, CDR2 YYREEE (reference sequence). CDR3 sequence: CASSGGLSVVEQFF. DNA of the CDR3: TGTGCCAGCAGCGGGGGCCTTTCAGTTGTAGAGCAGTTCTTC. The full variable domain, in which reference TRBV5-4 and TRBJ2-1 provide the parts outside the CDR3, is ETGVTQSPTHLIKTRGQQVTLRCSSQSGHNTVSWYQQALGQGPQFIFQYYREEENGRGNFPPRFSGLQFPNYSSELNVNALELDDSALYLCASSGGLSVVEQFFGPGTRLTVL.

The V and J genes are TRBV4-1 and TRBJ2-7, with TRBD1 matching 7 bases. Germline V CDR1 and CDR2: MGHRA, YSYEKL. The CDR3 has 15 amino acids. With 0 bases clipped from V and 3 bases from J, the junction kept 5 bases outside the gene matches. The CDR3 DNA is TGCGCCAGCAGCCAAGATGGGACAGCCTTCTACGAGCAGTACTTC. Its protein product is CASSQDGTAFYEQYF.